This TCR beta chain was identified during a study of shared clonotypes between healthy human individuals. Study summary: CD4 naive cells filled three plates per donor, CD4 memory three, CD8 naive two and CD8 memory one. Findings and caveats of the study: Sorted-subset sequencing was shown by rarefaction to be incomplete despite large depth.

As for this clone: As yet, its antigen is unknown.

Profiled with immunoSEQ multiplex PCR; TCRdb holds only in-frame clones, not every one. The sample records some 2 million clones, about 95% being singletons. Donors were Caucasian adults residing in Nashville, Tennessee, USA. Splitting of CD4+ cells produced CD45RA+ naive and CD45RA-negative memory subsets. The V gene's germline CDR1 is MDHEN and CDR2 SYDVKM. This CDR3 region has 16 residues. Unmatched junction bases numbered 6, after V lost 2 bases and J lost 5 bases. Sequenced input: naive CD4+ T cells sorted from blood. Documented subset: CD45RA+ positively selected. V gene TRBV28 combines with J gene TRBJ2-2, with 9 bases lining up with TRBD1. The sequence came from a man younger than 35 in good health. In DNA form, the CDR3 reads TGTGCCAGCAGTTTAAGGACAGGGGCGGGGACCGGGGAGCTGTTTTTT. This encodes CASSLRTGAGTGELFF.